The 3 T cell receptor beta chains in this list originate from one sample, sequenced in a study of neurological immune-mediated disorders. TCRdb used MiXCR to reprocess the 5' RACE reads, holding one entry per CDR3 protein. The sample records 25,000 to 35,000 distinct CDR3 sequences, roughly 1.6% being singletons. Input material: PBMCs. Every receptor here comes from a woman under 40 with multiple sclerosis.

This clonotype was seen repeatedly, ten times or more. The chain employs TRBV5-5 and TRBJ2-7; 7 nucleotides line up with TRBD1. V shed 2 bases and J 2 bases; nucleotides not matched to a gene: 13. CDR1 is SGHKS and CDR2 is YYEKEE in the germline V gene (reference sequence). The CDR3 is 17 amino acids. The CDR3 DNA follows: TGTGCCAGCAGCTTTAGCGAAACAGGGGTGCCTACCTACGAGCAGTACTTC. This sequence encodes CASSFSETGVPTYEQYF.

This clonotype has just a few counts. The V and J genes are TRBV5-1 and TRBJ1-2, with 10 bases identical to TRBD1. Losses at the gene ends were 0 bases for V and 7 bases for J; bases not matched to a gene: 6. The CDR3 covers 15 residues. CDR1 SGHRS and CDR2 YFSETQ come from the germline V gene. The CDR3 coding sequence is TGCGCCAGCAGCTTGGATGGGACAGGGGTTTCTGGCTACACCTTC. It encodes CASSLDGTGVSGYTF.

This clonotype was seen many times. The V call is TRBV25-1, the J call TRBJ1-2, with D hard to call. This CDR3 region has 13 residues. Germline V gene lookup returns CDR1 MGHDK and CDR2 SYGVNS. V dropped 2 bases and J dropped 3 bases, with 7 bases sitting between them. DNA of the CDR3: TGTGCCAGCAGTGAACTTCCCCACTATGGCTACACCTTC. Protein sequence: CASSELPHYGYTF.